A single sample gave rise to the 2 T cell receptor beta chains below, sequenced in a study of CD8 T cells in ankylosing spondylitis. TCRdb reprocessed the 5' RACE reads with MiXCR, giving one entry per CDR3 protein. The data contain more than 300,000 distinct CDR3 sequences, around a tenth of them singletons. The sequencing input was blood, either unsorted or a sorted T cell fraction (not recorded which). The receptor set was obtained from a female donor with ankylosing spondylitis or in good health (not recorded which).

This clonotype was detected ten times or more. The chain employs TRBV6-5 and TRBJ1-5, with TRBD1 as a possible D gene (6 bases). Trimming cost V 0 bases and J 3 bases, with 9 bases left between them. This CDR3 is 15 amino acids long. Germline V gene data show CDR1 as MNHEY and CDR2 as SVGAGI. The CDR3 nucleotides are TGTGCCAGCAGTTACTCGAGACAGGACAATCAGCCCCAGCATTTT. It codes for CASSYSRQDNQPQHF.

This clonotype was seen a handful of times. V usage is TRBV10-3 and J usage is TRBJ2-5, with D unclear. The germline V gene has CDR1 ENHRY and CDR2 SYGVKD. The V end was cut by 8 bases, the J end by 1 base, with 11 bases between. The length of the CDR3 is 13 residues. CDR3 region: CAIRESIQETQYF. The CDR3 coding sequence is TGTGCCATCCGCGAAAGTATCCAAGAGACCCAGTACTTC.